What follows are 3 T cell receptor beta chains derived from one specimen sequenced in a study of cytomegalovirus exposure and HLA in healthy donors. TCRdb keeps only in-frame clones here, not all; method: immunoSEQ multiplex PCR. This table has about 76,000 clones, approximately 95% appearing once. The specimen was PBMCs. The origin of the receptors is a young man in good health and CMV-seropositive.

The chain carries TRBV19 and TRBJ2-7; possible D gene TRBD2, 5 bases. Trimming removed 6 bases from V and 1 base from J, with 25 bases in between. CDR3 size: 18 residues. The germline V gene encodes CDR1 LNHDA and CDR2 SQIVND (reference sequence). The CDR3 nucleotides are TGTGCCAGTAGCCCACCTCCCTTTCGCACGACTAATTCCTACGAGCAGTACTTC. Its translation: CASSPPPFRTTNSYEQYF.

For the CDR3, the DNA is TGTGCCAGCATAGGACACAGTAACACTGAAGCTTTCTTT. Translating it yields CASIGHSNTEAFF. This rearrangement joins TRBV28 to TRBJ1-1; tentatively, D is TRBD1 (5 bases). Per the germline V gene, CDR1 is MDHEN and CDR2 is SYDVKM. The CDR3 length is 13 residues. Trimming left V 7 bases short and J 2 bases short, with 11 bases between.

This chain uses TRBV10-1 with TRBJ2-1, with 8 bases aligning to TRBD1. The CDR3 extends over 15 amino acids. Unmatched junction bases numbered 10, after V lost 3 bases and J lost 9 bases. Germline-derived CDR1 and CDR2 are WNHNN and SYGVQD (reference sequence). This CDR3 reads CASSDSAGGTGEQFF. CDR3 nucleotides: TGCGCCAGCAGTGACTCGGCAGGGGGCACGGGTGAGCAGTTCTTC.